The clone carrying this T cell receptor (beta chain) has just one count. As yet, its antigen is unknown. The data are from a study of T cell responses to AZD1222 COVID-19 vaccine. Findings and caveats of the study: Two doses of AZD1222 preceded a rise in Spike-specific TCR breadth and depth.

TCRdb's copy holds only in-frame clones and misses some; the assay was immunoSEQ multiplex PCR. The table has some 190,000 clones, around 90% seen once. Sequencing was performed on peripheral blood, taken 28 days after the second AZD1222 dose. The TCR was taken from an adult who received the AZD1222 COVID-19 vaccine.

CDR3 bases: TGTGCCAGCAGCCTCAAGACTAGCGGGGAAGCGAACACCGGGGAGCTGTTTTTT. Encoded protein: CASSLKTSGEANTGELFF. The V call is TRBV4-2, the J call TRBJ2-2; 11 nucleotides agree with TRBD2. The ends lost 4 bases at V and 0 bases at J; junction bases unmatched: 7. This CDR3 has 18 residues. Germline loops: CDR1 LGHNA, CDR2 YNFKEQ.